What follows are 18 T cell receptor beta chains derived from one specimen sequenced in a study of CD8+ T cells in alopecia areata. As for treatment: oral pan-JAK inhibitor, 5-10 mg twice daily. cDNA reverse transcribed from extracted RNA served as the sequencing template. The assay was immunoSEQ multiplex PCR, and TCRdb's table has in-frame clones only and misses some. In the table there are around 86,000 clones, over 70% of which are singletons. Sequencing used CD8+ T cells sorted from blood, obtained between weeks 44 and 45, from a patient treated with tofacitinib. All receptors come from a human donor with alopecia areata.

The chain has TRBV7-3 and TRBJ1-1; 8 positions match TRBD1. Germline values: CDR1 SGHTA, CDR2 FQGTGA. This CDR3 is 14 amino acids long. The junction had 7 bases not matched to a gene; V was cut back by 5 bases and J by 5 bases. The CDR3 region is CASSPTGGGTEAFF. The CDR3 bases are TGTGCCAGCAGCCCCACAGGGGGAGGGACTGAAGCTTTCTTT.

This clone has just a few counts. This rearrangement joins TRBV6-6 to TRBJ2-7, with D perhaps TRBD1 (5 bases). Trimming pared 7 bases from V and 7 bases from J, leaving 14 bases between. This CDR3 comprises 12 residues. The germline V gene has CDR1 MNHNY and CDR2 SVGAGI (reference sequence). The CDR3 DNA sequence: TGTGCCAGCACCTCGGACGGACAAGAGCAGTACTTC. It codes for CASTSDGQEQYF.

This clone was observed once. This chain links TRBV6-6 with TRBJ2-7; 10 nucleotides agree with TRBD1. Germline lookup yields CDR1 MNHNY and CDR2 SVGAGI (reference sequence). Trimming removed 4 bases from V and 5 bases from J; junction bases left unmatched: 2. This CDR3 region has 13 residues. CDR3 in DNA: TGTGCCAGCAGTTCGGGGACAGGGGACGAGCAGTACTTC. Its translation is CASSSGTGDEQYF.

The CDR3 coding sequence is TGTGCCAGCTTCGGACAGGGGGCCAACACCGGGGAGCTGTTTTTT. Protein sequence: CASFGQGANTGELFF. The V gene is TRBV25-1, the J gene TRBJ2-2; 11 bases map to TRBD1. With V trimmed by 8 bases and J by 2 bases, 4 bases remained unmatched. Per the germline V gene, CDR1 is MGHDK and CDR2 is SYGVNS. The CDR3 length is 15 residues.

The J gene is TRBJ1-2, the V gene TRBV29-1; the D is unclear. Germline V gene data show CDR1 as SQVTM and CDR2 as ANQGSEA. CDR3 length equals 14 residues. V gave up 0 bases and J gave up 4 bases, with 12 bases separating them. CDR3 region: CSVEDPQVGYGYTF. CDR3 nucleotides: TGCAGCGTTGAAGATCCTCAGGTTGGCTATGGCTACACCTTC.

The V call is TRBV28, the J call TRBJ1-2, with a weak D call TRBD1 (6 bases). Germline CDR1 is MDHEN and CDR2 is SYDVKM. V lost 8 bases and J 8 bases, leaving 18 bases between the germline ends. This CDR3 spans 13 amino acids. The CDR3 DNA follows: TGTGCCAGCGAACGACCGGGGGCATGGGGCTACACCTTC. It translates to CASERPGAWGYTF.

This clone came up a few times. The J gene is TRBJ2-1, the V gene TRBV11-2; D may be TRBD1 (6 bases). CDR3 length equals 15 residues. Looked up from germline, CDR1 is SGHAT and CDR2 is FQNNGV. V was clipped by 1 base and J by 7 bases, with 14 bases between them. The CDR3 coding sequence is TGTGCCAGCAGCTTAGTTGAGACAGGTCGGAATGAGCAGTTCTTC. It yields the protein CASSLVETGRNEQFF.

This sequence joins TRBV5-1 and TRBJ1-6, with D perhaps TRBD1 (5 bases). V gave up 3 bases and J gave up 9 bases, with 10 bases separating them. Germline CDR1 and CDR2: SGHRS and YFSETQ. The CDR3 is 13 amino acids. This CDR3 reads CASSWGLGSPLHF. The CDR3 DNA reads TGCGCCAGCAGCTGGGGGTTAGGTTCACCCCTCCACTTT.

The chain has TRBV15 and TRBJ2-7; perhaps TRBD1 as D (6 bases). V was trimmed by 6 bases and J by 5 bases, leaving 11 bases between them. Germline V gene sequence: CDR1 LNHNV, CDR2 YYDKDF (reference sequence). The CDR3 runs 12 residues. The chain's CDR3 is CATRQGYNEQYF. The CDR3, as DNA: TGTGCCACCAGACAGGGTTATAACGAGCAGTACTTC. The whole variable domain, filled in from reference TRBV15 and TRBJ2-7, reads DAMVIQNPRYQVTQFGKPVTLSCSQTLNHNVMYWYQQKSSQAPKLLFHYYDKDFNNEADTPDNFQSRRPNTSFCFLDIRSPGLGDTAMYLCATRQGYNEQYFGPGTRLTVT.

The CDR3 here is CASSPIQKLNTEAFF. For the CDR3, the DNA is TGTGCCAGCAGCCCGATACAGAAACTGAACACTGAAGCTTTCTTT. The chain links TRBV7-8 to TRBJ1-1; D ambiguous. CDR1 SGHVS and CDR2 FQNEAQ come from the germline V gene. V lost 5 bases and J lost 0, with 13 bases in between. The CDR3 runs 15 residues.

V usage is TRBV5-1 and J usage is TRBJ1-4, with TRBD1 as a possible D gene (5 bases). The germline V gene encodes CDR1 SGHRS and CDR2 YFSETQ. The CDR3 sequence is 13 residues long. The V end lost 4 bases, the J end lost 5 bases, and 9 bases lay between the germline ends. The CDR3 nucleotides are TGCGCCAGCAGCGTCGCAGGGAATGAAAAACTGTTTTTT. Encoded protein: CASSVAGNEKLFF.

J is TRBJ1-1 and V is TRBV5-5; a possible D gene is TRBD1 (5 bases). CDR1 and CDR2 (germline): SGHKS, YYEKEE (reference sequence). The CDR3 consists of 15 residues. The V end was cut by 1 base, the J end by 0 bases, with 10 bases between. CDR3 DNA: TGTGCCAGCAGCTTGAACCAGGGCCTGAACACTGAAGCTTTCTTT. It translates to CASSLNQGLNTEAFF.

This chain joins TRBV6-5 and TRBJ1-1; perhaps TRBD1 as D (5 bases). The CDR3 sequence is 15 residues long. Germline CDR1 is MNHEY and CDR2 is SVGAGI. V was clipped by 2 bases and J by 5 bases, with 15 bases between them. The CDR3 DNA follows: TGTGCCAGCAGTTACGGGTCAGGGACTGGGACTGAAGCTTTCTTT. Protein sequence: CASSYGSGTGTEAFF.

The CDR3 loop reads CASSQEREMNTEAFF. CDR3 coding DNA: TGCGCCAGCAGCCAAGAGCGGGAGATGAACACTGAAGCTTTCTTT. The genes are TRBV4-3 and TRBJ1-1; D call uncertain. The ends were cut back, 0 bases at V and 0 bases at J, with 8 bases in the middle. The germline V gene has CDR1 LGHNA and CDR2 YSLEER. The CDR3 is made up of 15 amino acids.

J is TRBJ2-5 and V is TRBV27, with no clear D. Germline CDR1 MNHEY, CDR2 SMNVEV (reference sequence). With 2 bases removed from V and 4 bases from J, the gap between germline ends came to 2 bases. The CDR3 has 11 amino acids. The CDR3 protein is CASSLGETQYF. The CDR3 DNA follows: TGTGCCAGCAGTTTAGGAGAGACCCAGTACTTC.

The chain uses TRBV4-3 and TRBJ2-7; 9 bases map to TRBD1. V dropped 3 bases and J dropped 9; count of bases not matched to a gene: 9. CDR1 LGHNA and CDR2 YSLEER come from the germline V gene. This CDR3 is 14 amino acids long. For the CDR3, the DNA is TGCGCCAGCAGCCAGGGGACAGGGCGGTTGGTGCAGTACTTC. It yields the protein CASSQGTGRLVQYF.

The chain carries TRBV19 and TRBJ2-7, with a possible D match to TRBD1 (6 bases). Germline V gene sequence: CDR1 LNHDA, CDR2 SQIVND (reference sequence). V was trimmed by 6 bases and J by 5 bases, leaving 23 bases between them. The CDR3 loop spans 16 amino acids. CDR3 protein: CASSNLKTGTVDEQYF. For the CDR3, the DNA is TGTGCCAGTAGCAATCTTAAAACAGGGACGGTCGACGAGCAGTACTTC. Based on the CDR3 plus reference TRBV19 and TRBJ2-7, the full variable domain is DGGITQSPKYLFRKEGQNVTLSCEQNLNHDAMYWYRQDPGQGLRLIYYSQIVNDFQKGDIAEGYSVSREKKESFPLTVTSAQKNPTAFYLCASSNLKTGTVDEQYFGPGTRLTVT.

This clone was detected once. The genes are TRBV5-1 and TRBJ1-1; D is unclear. The germline V gene has CDR1 SGHRS and CDR2 YFSETQ. The V and J ends lost 0 bases and 1 base respectively, with 7 bases between them. The CDR3 is 14 amino acids. The CDR3 loop reads CASSLADQNTEAFF. DNA for the CDR3: TGCGCCAGCAGCTTGGCTGACCAGAACACTGAAGCTTTCTTT.